This TCR beta chain was documented in a study of blood T cell repertoires in COVID-19. At the level of the study: The study drew acute and convalescent COVID-19 samples from the United States, Italy and Spain. PBMCs, B-cell-depleted T cells, or T cells provided the cDNA or gDNA that made up the material.

Original handling: Reference gene primer amplification gave nucleated cell count estimates. Assay used: immunoSEQ multiplex PCR; TCRdb lists only in-frame clones, some missing. The V and J calls and clone size come from that table; D and trimming were worked out from the DNA. This table holds around 150,000 clones, 75% to 85% found once. The V and J ends lost 2 bases and 5 bases, in that order; junction bases with no gene match: 4. This CDR3 is built from 14 residues. Germline CDR1 SGHTA, CDR2 FQGTGA. The clonotype originates from a woman older than 75 with active or convalescent COVID-19. J is TRBJ2-3 and V is TRBV7-3; 7 bases are a match to TRBD1. The source material was peripheral blood. CDR3 nucleotide sequence: TGTGCCAGCAGCTTAGGTGCAGGGGGAGATACGCAGTATTTT. Translating gives CASSLGAGGDTQYF.